This paragraph reports one TCR beta chain. What it binds is not known. V dropped 7 bases and J dropped 6 bases, with 13 bases sitting between them. Germline V gene data show CDR1 as MDHEN and CDR2 as SYDVKM. The CDR3 runs 12 residues. Assembly of TCR beta libraries relied on iRepertoire HTBI primers together with Arm-PCR of CDR3 regions. Each CDR3 protein gets one entry after TCRdb re-called the multiplex PCR reads with MiXCR. The repertoire consists of approximately 310,000 distinct CDR3 sequences, with about 18% occurring once and the leading ten covering less than 45%. These data originate in a study of regulatory T cells in long-lasting Graves disease. Regarding the study as a whole: Patients whose Graves' disease persisted exhibited lower TCR diversity than those newly diagnosed. Repertoires from persistent disease leaned toward TRBV28, TRBJ1-2 and TRBJ2-5. The number of shared public clonotypes was higher in persistent patients (2,741) than new patients (966).

Time point reported: newly diagnosed GD, antithyroid drugs for less than 3 months. The TCR library was prepared using RNA isolated from PBMCs. An endocrinology department in Xi'an, China, recruited the patients. The TCR comes from a female donor with Graves disease. The sequences come from peripheral blood mononuclear cells (PBMCs), collected at new diagnosis, from a patient treated with antithyroid drugs. This chain connects TRBV28 to TRBJ2-7, with D possibly called TRBD1 or TRBD2 (5 bases each). The chain's CDR3 is CASTGTRREQYF. DNA of the CDR3: TGTGCCAGCACCGGGACCCGACGCGAGCAGTACTTC. Supplemented by reference TRBV28 and TRBJ2-7, the full variable domain reads DVKVTQSSRYLVKRTGEKVFLECVQDMDHENMFWYRQDPGLGLRLIYFSYDVKMKEKGDIPEGYSVSREKKERFSLILESASTNQTSMYLCASTGTRREQYFGPGTRLTVT.